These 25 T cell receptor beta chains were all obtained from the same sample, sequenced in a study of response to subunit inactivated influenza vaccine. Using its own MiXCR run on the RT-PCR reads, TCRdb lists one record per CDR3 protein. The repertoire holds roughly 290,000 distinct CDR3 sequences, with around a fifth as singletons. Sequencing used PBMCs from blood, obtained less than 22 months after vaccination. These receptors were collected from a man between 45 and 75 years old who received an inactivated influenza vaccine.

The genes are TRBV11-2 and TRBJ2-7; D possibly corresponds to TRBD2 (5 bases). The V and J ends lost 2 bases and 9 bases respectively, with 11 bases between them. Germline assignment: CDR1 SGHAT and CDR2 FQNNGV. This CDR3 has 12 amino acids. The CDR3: CASSLRGFAQYF. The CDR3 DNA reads TGTGCCAGCAGCTTACGGGGATTTGCGCAGTACTTC. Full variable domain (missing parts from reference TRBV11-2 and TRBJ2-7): EAGVAQSPRYKIIEKRQSVAFWCNPISGHATLYWYQQILGQGPKLLIQFQNNGVVDDSQLPKDRFSAERLKGVDSTLKIQPAKLEDSAVYLCASSLRGFAQYFGPGTRLTVT.

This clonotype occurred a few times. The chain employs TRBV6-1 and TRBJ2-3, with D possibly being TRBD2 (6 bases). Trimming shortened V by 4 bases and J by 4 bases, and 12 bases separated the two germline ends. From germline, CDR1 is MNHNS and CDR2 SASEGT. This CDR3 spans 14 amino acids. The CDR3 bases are TGTGCCAGCAGTGGGCAGGACTATGCAGATACGCAGTATTTT. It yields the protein CASSGQDYADTQYF.

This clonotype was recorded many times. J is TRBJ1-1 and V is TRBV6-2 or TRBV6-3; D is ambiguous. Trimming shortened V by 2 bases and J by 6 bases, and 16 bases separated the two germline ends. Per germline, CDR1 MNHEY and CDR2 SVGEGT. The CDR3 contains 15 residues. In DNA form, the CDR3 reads TGTGCCAGCAGTTACATCGGACCTCCCGCGCCTGAAGCTTTCTTT. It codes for CASSYIGPPAPEAFF.

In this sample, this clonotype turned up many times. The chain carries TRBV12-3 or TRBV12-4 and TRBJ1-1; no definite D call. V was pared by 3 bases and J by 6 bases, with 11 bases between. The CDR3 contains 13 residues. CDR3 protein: CASSFRVVAEAFF. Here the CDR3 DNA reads TGTGCCAGCAGTTTTCGAGTGGTCGCTGAAGCTTTCTTT.

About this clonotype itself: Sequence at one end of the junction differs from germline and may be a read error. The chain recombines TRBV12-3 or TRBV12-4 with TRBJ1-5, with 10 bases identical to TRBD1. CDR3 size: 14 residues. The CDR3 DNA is TGTGCCAGCAGCTGGGACAGGGGAGATCAGGCCCAGCATTTT. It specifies CASSWDRGDQAQHF.

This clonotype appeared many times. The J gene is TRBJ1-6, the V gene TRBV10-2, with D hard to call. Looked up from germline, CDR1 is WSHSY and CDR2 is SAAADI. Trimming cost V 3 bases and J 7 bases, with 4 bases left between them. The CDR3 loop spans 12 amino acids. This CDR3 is CASSDFNSPLHF. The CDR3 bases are TGCGCCAGCAGTGACTTCAATTCACCCCTCCACTTT.

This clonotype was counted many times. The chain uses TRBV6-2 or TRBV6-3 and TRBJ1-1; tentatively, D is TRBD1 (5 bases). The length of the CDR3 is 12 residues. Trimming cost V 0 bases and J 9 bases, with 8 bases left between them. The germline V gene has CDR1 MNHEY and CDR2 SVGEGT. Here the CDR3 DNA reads TGTGCCAGCAGTTACTCTACAGGAAAAGCTTTCTTT. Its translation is CASSYSTGKAFF.

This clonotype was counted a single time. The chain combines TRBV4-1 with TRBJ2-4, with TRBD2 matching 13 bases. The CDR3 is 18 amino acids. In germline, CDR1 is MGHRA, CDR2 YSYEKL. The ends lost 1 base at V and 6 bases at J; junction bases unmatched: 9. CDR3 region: CASSQGLAGGSRLNIQYF. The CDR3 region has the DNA TGCGCCAGCAGCCAAGGACTAGCGGGGGGCTCCCGTTTAAACATTCAGTACTTC.

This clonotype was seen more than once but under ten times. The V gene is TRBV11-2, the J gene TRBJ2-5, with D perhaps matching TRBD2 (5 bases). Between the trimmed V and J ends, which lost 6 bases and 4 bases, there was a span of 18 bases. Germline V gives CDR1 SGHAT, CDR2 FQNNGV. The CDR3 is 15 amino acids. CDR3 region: CASRPTGQRRETQYF. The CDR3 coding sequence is TGTGCCAGCAGACCCACTGGGCAGCGGAGAGAGACCCAGTACTTC. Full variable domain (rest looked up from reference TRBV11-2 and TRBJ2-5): EAGVAQSPRYKIIEKRQSVAFWCNPISGHATLYWYQQILGQGPKLLIQFQNNGVVDDSQLPKDRFSAERLKGVDSTLKIQPAKLEDSAVYLCASRPTGQRRETQYFGPGTRLLVL.

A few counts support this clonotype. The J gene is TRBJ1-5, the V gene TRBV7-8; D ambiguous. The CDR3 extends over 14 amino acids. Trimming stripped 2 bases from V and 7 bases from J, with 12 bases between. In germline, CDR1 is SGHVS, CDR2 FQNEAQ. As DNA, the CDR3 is TGTGCCAGCAGCTTAAGGGTCCTCCCACAGCCCCAGCATTTT. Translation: CASSLRVLPQPQHF. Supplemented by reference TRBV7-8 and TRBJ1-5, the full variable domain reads GAGVSQSPRYKVAKRGQDVALRCDPISGHVSLFWYQQALGQGPEFLTYFQNEAQLDKSGLPSDRFFAERPEGSVSTLKIQRTQQEDSAVYLCASSLRVLPQPQHFGDGTRLSIL.

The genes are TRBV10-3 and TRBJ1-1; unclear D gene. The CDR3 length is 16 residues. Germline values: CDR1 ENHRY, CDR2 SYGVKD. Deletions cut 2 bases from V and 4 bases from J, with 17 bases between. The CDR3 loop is CAISERGMRWGTEAFF. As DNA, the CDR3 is TGTGCCATCAGTGAGCGGGGTATGAGGTGGGGCACTGAAGCTTTCTTT.

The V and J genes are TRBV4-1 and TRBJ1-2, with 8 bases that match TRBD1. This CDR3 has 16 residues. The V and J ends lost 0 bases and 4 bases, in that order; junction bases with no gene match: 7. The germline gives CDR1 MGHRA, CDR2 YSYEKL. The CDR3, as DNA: TGCGCCAGCAGCCAAGATTTGGGACAGGTCCCCTATGGCTACACCTTC. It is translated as CASSQDLGQVPYGYTF.

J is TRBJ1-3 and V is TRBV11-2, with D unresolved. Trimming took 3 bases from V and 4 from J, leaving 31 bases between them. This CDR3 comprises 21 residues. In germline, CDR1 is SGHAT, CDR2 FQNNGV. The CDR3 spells CASSFYRENFGLRLKGNTIYF. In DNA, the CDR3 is TGTGCCAGCAGCTTCTATCGAGAAAATTTTGGCCTCCGGTTAAAGGGAAACACCATATATTTT.

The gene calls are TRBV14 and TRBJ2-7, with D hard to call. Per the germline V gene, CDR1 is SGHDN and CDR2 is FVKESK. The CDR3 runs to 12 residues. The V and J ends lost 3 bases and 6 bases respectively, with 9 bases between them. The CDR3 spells CASSHVPGEQYF. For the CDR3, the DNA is TGTGCCAGCAGCCATGTACCCGGCGAGCAGTACTTC.

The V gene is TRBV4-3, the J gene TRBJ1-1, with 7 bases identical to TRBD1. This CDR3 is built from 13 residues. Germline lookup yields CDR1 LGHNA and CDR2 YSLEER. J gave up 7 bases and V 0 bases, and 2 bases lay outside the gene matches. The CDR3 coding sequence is TGCGCCAGCAGCCAAGATGGGGACAGTGAAGCTTTCTTT. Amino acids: CASSQDGDSEAFF.

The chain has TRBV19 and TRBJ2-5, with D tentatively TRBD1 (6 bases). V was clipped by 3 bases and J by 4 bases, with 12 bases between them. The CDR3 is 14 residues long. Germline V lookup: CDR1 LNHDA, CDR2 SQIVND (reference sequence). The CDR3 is CASSIDRFGETQYF. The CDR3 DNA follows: TGTGCCAGTAGTATCGACAGGTTTGGAGAGACCCAGTACTTC.

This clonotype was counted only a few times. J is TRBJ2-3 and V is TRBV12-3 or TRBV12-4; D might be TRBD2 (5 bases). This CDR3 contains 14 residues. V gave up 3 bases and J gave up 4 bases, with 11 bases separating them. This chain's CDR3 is CASSLPGRADTQYF. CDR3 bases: TGTGCCAGCAGTTTGCCGGGGAGAGCAGATACGCAGTATTTT.

The CDR3 sequence is CASSYTRSLNTEAFF. The CDR3 region has the DNA TGTGCCAGCAGTTACACCAGGTCGTTGAACACTGAAGCTTTCTTT. V and J are TRBV6-2 or TRBV6-3 and TRBJ1-1; no definite D call. The CDR3 contains 15 residues. Germline V gives CDR1 MNHEY, CDR2 SVGEGT. The V end was cut by 2 bases, the J end by 0 bases, with 10 bases between.

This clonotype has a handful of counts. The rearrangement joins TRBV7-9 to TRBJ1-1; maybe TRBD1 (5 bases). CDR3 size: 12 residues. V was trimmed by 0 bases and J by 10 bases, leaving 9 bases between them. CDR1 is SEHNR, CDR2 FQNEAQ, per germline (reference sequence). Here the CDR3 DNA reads TGTGCCAGCAGCTTAGCTGGGACCCGAGCTTTCTTT. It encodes CASSLAGTRAFF.

The CDR3 DNA is TGCAGCGTTGGTGGGACAGGGCCCCTCGAGCAGTACTTC. Its protein is CSVGGTGPLEQYF. The genes are TRBV29-1 and TRBJ2-7, with 9 bases identical to TRBD1. The CDR3 spans 13 residues. V was clipped by 4 bases and J by 6 bases; unmatched bases: 7. From germline, CDR1 is SQVTM and CDR2 ANQGSEA.

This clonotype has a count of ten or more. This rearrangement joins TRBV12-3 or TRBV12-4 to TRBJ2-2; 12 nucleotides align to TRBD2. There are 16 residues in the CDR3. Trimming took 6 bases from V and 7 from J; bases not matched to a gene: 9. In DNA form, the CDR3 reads TGTGCCAGCAGACATCGACTAGCGGGAGCGAACGGGGAGCTGTTTTTT. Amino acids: CASRHRLAGANGELFF.

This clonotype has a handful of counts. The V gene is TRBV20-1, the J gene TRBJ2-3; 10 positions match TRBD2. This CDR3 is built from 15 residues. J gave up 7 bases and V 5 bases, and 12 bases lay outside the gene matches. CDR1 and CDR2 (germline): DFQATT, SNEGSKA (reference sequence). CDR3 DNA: TGCAGTGCTTTGGGGGCTAGCGGGAGTCCGCATACGCAGTATTTT. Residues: CSALGASGSPHTQYF.

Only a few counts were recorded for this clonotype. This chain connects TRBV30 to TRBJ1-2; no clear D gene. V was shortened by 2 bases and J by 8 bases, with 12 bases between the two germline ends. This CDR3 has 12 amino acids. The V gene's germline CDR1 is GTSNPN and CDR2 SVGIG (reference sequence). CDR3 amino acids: CAWSFRELGYTF. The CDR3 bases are TGTGCCTGGAGTTTTAGGGAGCTCGGCTACACCTTC.

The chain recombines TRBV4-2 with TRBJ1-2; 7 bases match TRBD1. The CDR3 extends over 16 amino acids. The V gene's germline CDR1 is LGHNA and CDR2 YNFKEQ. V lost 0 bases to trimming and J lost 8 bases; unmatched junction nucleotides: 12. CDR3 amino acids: CASSQEERTGAKGYTF. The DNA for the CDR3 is TGTGCCAGCAGCCAAGAAGAAAGGACAGGAGCTAAGGGCTACACCTTC.

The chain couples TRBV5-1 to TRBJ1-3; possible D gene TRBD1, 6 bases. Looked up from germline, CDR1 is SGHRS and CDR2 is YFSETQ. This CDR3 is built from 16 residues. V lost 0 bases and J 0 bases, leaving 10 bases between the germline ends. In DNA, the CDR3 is TGCGCCAGCAGCTTGGCAGGGGTCCGCTCTGGAAACACCATATATTTT. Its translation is CASSLAGVRSGNTIYF.